This T cell receptor (beta chain) emerged from a study of cytomegalovirus exposure and HLA in healthy donors. About the study: The roughly 130 validation repertoires used the same platform as the 550 to 850 first-cohort repertoires (as reported by a later analysis). Overall study findings and caveats: Cytomegalovirus-associated status was assigned to 164 TCR beta chains. While the bulk of TCR sequences proved rare, some public TCRs turned up in many donors.

Assay used: immunoSEQ multiplex PCR; TCRdb lists only in-frame clones, some missing. Found here are some 180,000 clones, roughly 86% of them singletons; the top ten hold 7.2%. Germline CDR1 is SGDLS and CDR2 is YYNGEE. Trimming stripped 0 bases from V and 0 bases from J, with 15 bases between. This CDR3 contains 18 residues. These donors were members of the approximately 110-subject validation cohort, a group separate from the approximately 670-subject first cohort. A word on this clone: Its antigen is unidentified.

The V call is TRBV9, the J call TRBJ2-2; D remains unclear. Sequenced sample: PBMCs. The TCR sequence derives from a man aged 30 to 39 in good health and CMV-seropositive. CDR3: CASSVVLAPQSNTGELFF. The CDR3 DNA is TGTGCCAGCAGCGTAGTTCTGGCTCCACAGTCGAACACCGGGGAGCTGTTTTTT.